These 18 T cell receptor beta chains share one sample of origin, sequenced in a study of T cell clonality in common variable immunodeficiency (dated by TCRdb to between 2015 and 2017). Library construction relied on the immunoSEQ multiplex PCR assay. Here the immuneACCESS table is served through TCRdb, limited to in-frame sequences with V and J called. Missing clones are a known gap in these copies; in checked studies unresolved V genes cover under half, and the rest lacks a known reason. The table gives some 28,000 clones for this sample, with none occurring only once. About an eighth of the sample goes to the ten largest clones. The sequenced material came from peripheral blood mononuclear cells. These receptors were collected from a person aged 18 to 70 in good health.

Concerning this clone: Read coverage stops 3 residues before the CDR3 terminus; the germline J gene supplies the remainder. The chain has TRBV6-2 or TRBV6-3 and TRBJ1-5; D possibly corresponds to TRBD1 (5 bases). Germline values: CDR1 MNHEY, CDR2 SVGEGT. With 8 bases removed from V and 6 bases from J, the gap between germline ends came to 14 bases. The CDR3 has 13 amino acids. Here the CDR3 reads CASGLGQAQPQHF. CDR3 bases read: TGTGCCAGCGGGTTGGGGCAGGCTCAGCCC.

This clone occurred many times. The CDR3 end falls 3 residues outside the read, so it is completed with the germline J gene. The J gene is TRBJ1-1, the V gene TRBV30; weak D call: TRBD1 (5 bases). V gave up 2 bases and J gave up 5 bases, with 12 bases separating them. CDR3 size: 13 residues. Germline CDR1 is GTSNPN and CDR2 is SVGIG (reference sequence). The CDR3 loop reads CAWSPTGGTEAFF. The DNA read from the CDR3 is TGTGCCTGGAGTCCAACGGGGGGAACTGAA.

This clone has just a few counts. Sequencing ends 3 residues short of the CDR3 end; the germline J gene provides the rest. The chain joins TRBV6-1 to TRBJ1-2; D call uncertain. This CDR3 has 12 amino acids. Germline values: CDR1 MNHNS, CDR2 SASEGT. CDR3 DNA (partial): TGTGCCAGCAGTGTCGCAGGATCAGAC. Its translation: CASSVAGSD. The whole CDR3 is CASSVAGSDYTF.

In this sample, this clone turned up many times. The read ends 3 residues shy of where the CDR3 ends; the end is completed using the germline J gene. The chain uses TRBV30 and TRBJ1-5, with 7 bases lining up with TRBD1. Losses at the gene ends were 0 bases for V and 1 base for J; bases not matched to a gene: 3. This CDR3 is built from 15 residues. Germline assignment: CDR1 GTSNPN and CDR2 SVGIG (reference sequence). This CDR3 is CAWSVQGSSNQPQHF. The covered CDR3 bases are TGTGCCTGGAGTGTACAGGGGAGCAGCAATCAGCCC.

This clone appeared many times. The CDR3 here is CAWSVPTVNTEAFF. The sequenced part of the CDR3 DNA is TGTGCCTGGAGTGTACCGACAGTGAACACTGAA. The rearrangement joins TRBV30 to TRBJ1-1, with D maybe TRBD1 (5 bases). Read sequence stops 3 residues before the CDR3 end, and the germline J gene provides the missing end. The V end was cut by 0 bases, the J end by 0 bases, with 8 bases between. The germline CDR1 and CDR2 sequences are GTSNPN and SVGIG (reference sequence). This CDR3 spans 14 amino acids. Full variable domain (outside the CDR3, taken from reference TRBV30 and TRBJ1-1): SQTIHQWPATLVQPVGSPLSLECTVEGTSNPNLYWYRQAAGRGLQLLFYSVGIGQISSEVPQNLSASRPQDRQFILSSKKLLLSDSGFYLCAWSVPTVNTEAFFGQGTRLTVV.

This clone was observed at least ten times. Coverage ceases 3 residues before the CDR3 finishes, and the germline J gene fills in the end. The chain is built from TRBV6-4 and TRBJ1-4, with D perhaps TRBD1 (5 bases). V was cut by 8 bases and J by 6 bases, with 10 bases left in between. Germline assignment: CDR1 MRHNA and CDR2 SNTAGT. There are 12 residues in the CDR3. The sequenced CDR3 bases are TGTGCCAGCCGTGCAGGGTATGAAAAA. This gives the protein CASRAGYEK. The entire CDR3 protein reads CASRAGYEKLFF.

This clone was observed at least ten times. The CDR3 is cut off 3 residues early in the read; its end comes from the germline J gene. This chain links TRBV20-1 with TRBJ2-1; perhaps TRBD1 as D (6 bases). The CDR3 loop spans 13 amino acids. Trimming pared 7 bases from V and 4 bases from J, leaving 14 bases between. The germline CDR1 and CDR2 sequences are DFQATT and SNEGSKA (reference sequence). The sequenced CDR3 bases are TGCAGTGAAAACGACAGGCTATACAATGAG. This encodes CSENDRLYNE. In full, the CDR3 reads CSENDRLYNEQFF.

This clone was detected ten times or more. The read comes to an end 3 residues before the CDR3 does, leaving the germline J gene to fill in the end. The chain carries TRBV20-1 and TRBJ1-1; possible D gene TRBD1, 6 bases. CDR1 and CDR2 (germline): DFQATT, SNEGSKA (reference sequence). V dropped 2 bases and J dropped 0 bases, with 19 bases sitting between them. This CDR3 has 17 residues. The DNA read from the CDR3 is TGCAGTGCTAGAAATCATGGAGGGGGATCTATGAACACTGAA. It translates to CSARNHGGGSMNTE. In full, the CDR3 is CSARNHGGGSMNTEAFF.

At least ten counts were recorded for this clone. The sequenced CDR3 bases are TGTGCCAGCAGCCAGGGACTAGCGGGGGTCAATGAG. Encoded protein: CASSQGLAGVNE. The CDR3 in full is CASSQGLAGVNEQFF. The chain combines TRBV7-9 with TRBJ2-1, with 14 bases that match TRBD2. The read falls 3 residues short of the CDR3 end, and the missing part is taken from the germline J gene. The CDR3 runs 15 residues. Germline V gene sequence: CDR1 SEHNR, CDR2 FQNEAQ (reference sequence). J was trimmed by 6 bases and V by 5 bases; bases with no gene match: 3.

In this sample, this clone turned up many times. The read comes to an end 3 residues before the CDR3 does, leaving the germline J gene to fill in the end. V is TRBV20-1 and J is TRBJ1-1, with 8 bases identical to TRBD1. The CDR3 length is 15 residues. V was pared by 5 bases and J by 7 bases, with 15 bases of the junction left unmatched. Looked up from germline, CDR1 is DFQATT and CDR2 is SNEGSKA (reference sequence). CDR3 in amino acids: CSAPIPGTGFNEAFF. CDR3 DNA, as far as it was read: TGCAGTGCTCCCATCCCCGGGACAGGATTCAATGAA.

This clone has ten or more counts. The CDR3 loop reads CASSKSDRAVEKLFF. The covered CDR3 bases are TGTGCCAGCAGCAAGTCGGACAGGGCGGTTGAAAAA. This chain links TRBV5-6 with TRBJ1-4, with 8 positions matching TRBD1. The CDR3 goes on 3 residues after the read ends, and that part is filled in from the germline J gene. The CDR3 totals 15 residues. CDR1 is SGHDT, CDR2 YYEEEE, per germline. Trimming cost V 4 bases and J 7 bases; bases outside gene matches: 9.

As for this clone: Read sequence stops 3 residues before the CDR3 end, and the germline J gene provides the missing end. This chain connects TRBV20-1 to TRBJ2-5, with 7 bases lining up with TRBD1. The CDR3 runs to 15 residues. The J segment lost 1 base and the V segment lost 6 bases, leaving 11 bases of the junction unmatched. Germline V gene sequence: CDR1 DFQATT, CDR2 SNEGSKA (reference sequence). The CDR3: CSALTGRLAQETQYF. Partial CDR3 DNA: TGCAGTGCCCTGACAGGGCGCTTAGCCCAAGAGACC.

This clone was picked up many times. The read falls 3 residues short of the CDR3 end, and the missing part is taken from the germline J gene. This rearrangement joins TRBV11-3 to TRBJ2-3; unclear D gene. The CDR3 is 13 amino acids. The germline V gene has CDR1 SGHNT and CDR2 YENEEA. V lost 0 bases and J lost 4, with 5 bases in between. CDR3: CASSLDLADTQYF. The DNA read from the CDR3 is TGTGCCAGCAGCTTAGATCTCGCAGATACG.

This clone appeared many times. The read terminates 3 residues ahead of where the CDR3 ends, so the germline J gene completes it. The chain employs TRBV12-5 and TRBJ2-2; weak D call: TRBD1 (5 bases). Germline CDR1 is LGHNT and CDR2 is FRNRAP. The CDR3 totals 15 residues. Trimming took off 2 bases at V and 4 bases at J, with 11 bases between the two ends. CDR3 DNA, as far as it was read: TGTGCTAGTGGTTTGCGACCCCAGGGCACCGGGGAG. It encodes CASGLRPQGTGE. The whole CDR3 reads CASGLRPQGTGELFF.

This clone was observed at least ten times. The read ends 3 residues before the CDR3 terminus; that terminus is restored from the germline J gene. The chain is built from TRBV20-1 and TRBJ1-5, with 8 bases matching TRBD1. Looked up from germline, CDR1 is DFQATT and CDR2 is SNEGSKA (reference sequence). J lost 0 bases, V lost 6 bases, and 4 bases had no gene match. This CDR3 spans 14 amino acids. The covered CDR3 bases are TGCAGTGCCAGGGGGCAATATAGCAATCAGCCC. Protein: CSARGQYSNQP. Given in full, the CDR3 is CSARGQYSNQPQHF.

Of note for this clone: One end of the junction varies from germline; a read error may be responsible. The CDR3 goes on 3 residues after the read ends, and that part is filled in from the germline J gene. This chain connects TRBV5-1 to TRBJ2-2; D remains ambiguous. CDR3 length: 15 amino acids. CDR1 and CDR2 from the germline V gene are SGHRS and YFSETQ. CDR3 bases read: TGCGCCAGCGGCTTGGCAGGCCAGTCCACCGGGGAG. Amino acids: CASGLAGQSTGE. The whole CDR3 region reads CASGLAGQSTGELFF.

This clone has a count of ten or more. The observed sequence ends 3 residues before the CDR3 terminus, with the missing tail filled in from the germline J gene. This chain uses TRBV6-2 or TRBV6-3 with TRBJ1-2; D perhaps matches TRBD1 (5 bases). The CDR3 spans 12 residues. The germline CDR1 and CDR2 sequences are MNHEY and SVGEGT. The V and J ends lost 7 bases and 3 bases respectively, with 9 bases between them. CDR3 residues: CASTRDYYGYTF. The part of the CDR3 DNA that was read is TGTGCCAGCACGCGGGACTACTATGGC.

Ten or more counts support this clone. Sequencing ends 3 residues short of the CDR3 end; the germline J gene provides the rest. The rearrangement links TRBV18 to TRBJ2-3; D is unresolved. CDR3 length: 13 residues. The ends were cut back, 0 bases at V and 2 bases at J, with 3 bases in the middle. CDR1 is KGHSH and CDR2 is LQKENI in the germline V gene. Here the CDR3 reads CASSPPNTDTQYF. CDR3 DNA (partial): TGTGCCAGCTCACCACCTAACACAGATACG.